This T cell receptor beta chain was retrieved from a study of Ad26.COV2.S vaccination and SARS-CoV-2 variants. At the level of the study: In the study, Ad26.COV2.S was injected intramuscularly once, or twice 56 days apart.

CDR3 length equals 13 residues. With 5 bases removed from V and 3 bases from J, the gap between germline ends came to 10 bases. Germline CDR1 is MDHEN and CDR2 is SYDVKM. Sequencing was performed with immunoSEQ multiplex PCR; in TCRdb, only in-frame clones are kept and a portion is missing. The data show some 460,000 clones, approximately 90% seen once. Regarding this clone: Its antigen is unidentified.

Study results and limitations: Participants in the vaccine arm had higher spike-specific TCR breadth; placebo recipients had lower. Recipients of either vaccine or placebo displayed similar breadth of non-spike TCRs.

Treatment of the sample: around 19 received Ad26.COV2.S at low or high dose, single or two shots; 5 received placebo; per-sample allocation not given. Sampling was done on day 63 after the first vaccine or placebo injection. Based in Boston, the donor was an adult of 18-55 years. This TCR came from a person between 18 and 65 years old who received the Ad26.COV2.S COVID-19 vaccine or a placebo. Sequenced here: peripheral blood, sampled in a trial of Ad26.COV2.S vaccine versus placebo. J is TRBJ2-5 and V is TRBV28; possibly TRBD1 for D (6 bases). The CDR3 DNA sequence: TGTGCCAGCAGTATGTGGACAGAAGAGACCCAGTACTTC. It specifies CASSMWTEETQYF.